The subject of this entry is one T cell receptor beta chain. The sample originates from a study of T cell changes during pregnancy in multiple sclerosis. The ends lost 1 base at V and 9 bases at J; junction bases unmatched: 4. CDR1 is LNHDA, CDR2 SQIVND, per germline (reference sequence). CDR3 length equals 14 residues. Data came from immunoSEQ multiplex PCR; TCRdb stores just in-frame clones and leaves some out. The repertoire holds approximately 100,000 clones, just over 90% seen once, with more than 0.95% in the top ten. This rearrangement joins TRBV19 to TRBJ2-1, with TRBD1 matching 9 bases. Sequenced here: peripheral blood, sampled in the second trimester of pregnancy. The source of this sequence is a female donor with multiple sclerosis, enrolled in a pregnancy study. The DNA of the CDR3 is TGTGCCAGTAGTATAGGGGACAGGGTGGGTGAGCAGTTCTTC. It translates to CASSIGDRVGEQFF.